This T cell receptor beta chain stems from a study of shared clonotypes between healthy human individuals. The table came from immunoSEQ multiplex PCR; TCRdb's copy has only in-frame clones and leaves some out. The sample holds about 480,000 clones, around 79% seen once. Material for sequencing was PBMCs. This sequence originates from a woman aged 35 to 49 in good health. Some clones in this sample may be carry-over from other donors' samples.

The CDR3 loop reads CSVVTATVNYGYTF. As DNA, the CDR3 is TGCAGCGTTGTAACCGCTACGGTGAACTATGGCTACACCTTC. V usage is TRBV29-1 and J usage is TRBJ1-2; D unresolved. V lost 4 bases to trimming and J lost 2 bases, with 14 bases between them. The germline V gene encodes CDR1 SQVTM and CDR2 ANQGSEA. This CDR3 is 14 amino acids long.